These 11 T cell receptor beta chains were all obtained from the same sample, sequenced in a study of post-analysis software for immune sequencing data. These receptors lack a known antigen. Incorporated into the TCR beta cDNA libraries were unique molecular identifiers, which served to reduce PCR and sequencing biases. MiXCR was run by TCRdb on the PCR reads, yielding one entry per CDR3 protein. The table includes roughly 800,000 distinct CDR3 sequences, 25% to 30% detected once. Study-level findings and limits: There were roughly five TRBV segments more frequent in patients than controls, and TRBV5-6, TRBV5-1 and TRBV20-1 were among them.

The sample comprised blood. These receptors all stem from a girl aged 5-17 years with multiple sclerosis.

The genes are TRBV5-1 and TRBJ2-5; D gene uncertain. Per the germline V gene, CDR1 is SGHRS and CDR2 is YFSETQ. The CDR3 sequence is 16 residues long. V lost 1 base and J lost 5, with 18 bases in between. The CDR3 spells CASSLLSPGWMETQYF. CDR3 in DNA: TGCGCCAGCAGCTTGTTGTCCCCAGGATGGATGGAGACCCAGTACTTC.

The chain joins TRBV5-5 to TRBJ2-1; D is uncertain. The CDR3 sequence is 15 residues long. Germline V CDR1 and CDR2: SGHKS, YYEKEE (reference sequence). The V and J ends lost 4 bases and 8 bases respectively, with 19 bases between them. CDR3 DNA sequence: TGTGCCAGCAGCCACCCTCGGCCGGAGTCGGATGAGCAGTTCTTC. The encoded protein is CASSHPRPESDEQFF. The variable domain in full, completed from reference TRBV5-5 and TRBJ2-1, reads DAGVTQSPTHLIKTRGQQVTLRCSPISGHKSVSWYQQVLGQGPQFIFQYYEKEERGRGNFPDRFSARQFPNYSSELNVNALLLGDSALYLCASSHPRPESDEQFFGPGTRLTVL.

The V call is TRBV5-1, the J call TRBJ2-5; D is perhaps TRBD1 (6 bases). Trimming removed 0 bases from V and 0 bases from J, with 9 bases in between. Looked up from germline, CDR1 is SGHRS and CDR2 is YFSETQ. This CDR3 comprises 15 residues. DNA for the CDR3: TGCGCCAGCAGCTTGGGGCAGGGGTACCAAGAGACCCAGTACTTC. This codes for CASSLGQGYQETQYF.

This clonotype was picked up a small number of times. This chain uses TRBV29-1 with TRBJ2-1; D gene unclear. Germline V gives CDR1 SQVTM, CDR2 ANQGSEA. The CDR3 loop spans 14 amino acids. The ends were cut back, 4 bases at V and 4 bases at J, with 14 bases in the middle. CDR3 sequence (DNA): TGCAGCGTTGTTTCCCTGATGTGGTACAATGAGCAGTTCTTC. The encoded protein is CSVVSLMWYNEQFF.

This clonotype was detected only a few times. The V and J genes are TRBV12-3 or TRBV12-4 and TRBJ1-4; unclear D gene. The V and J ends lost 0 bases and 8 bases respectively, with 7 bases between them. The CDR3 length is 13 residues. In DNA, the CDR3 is TGTGCCAGCAGTTTAGCCAGAAGCGAAAAACTGTTTTTT. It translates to CASSLARSEKLFF.

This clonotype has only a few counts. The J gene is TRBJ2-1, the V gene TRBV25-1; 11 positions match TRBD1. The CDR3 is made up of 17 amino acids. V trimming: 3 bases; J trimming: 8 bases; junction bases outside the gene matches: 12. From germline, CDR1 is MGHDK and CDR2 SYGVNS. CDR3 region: CASSDGVGTGGFHEQFF. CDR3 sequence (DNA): TGTGCCAGCAGTGATGGGGTGGGGACAGGGGGGTTTCATGAGCAGTTCTTC.

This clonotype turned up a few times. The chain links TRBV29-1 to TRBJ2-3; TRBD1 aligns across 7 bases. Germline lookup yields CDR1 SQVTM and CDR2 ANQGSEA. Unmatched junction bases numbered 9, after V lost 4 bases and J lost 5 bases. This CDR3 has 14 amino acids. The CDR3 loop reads CSVGPTGAGDTQYF. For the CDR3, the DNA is TGCAGCGTTGGGCCCACAGGGGCGGGAGATACGCAGTATTTT.

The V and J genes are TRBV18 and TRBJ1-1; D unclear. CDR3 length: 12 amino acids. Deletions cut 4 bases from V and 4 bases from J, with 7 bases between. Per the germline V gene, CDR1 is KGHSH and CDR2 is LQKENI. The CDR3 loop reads CASSQGPTEAFF. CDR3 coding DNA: TGTGCCAGCTCACAGGGCCCCACTGAAGCTTTCTTT.

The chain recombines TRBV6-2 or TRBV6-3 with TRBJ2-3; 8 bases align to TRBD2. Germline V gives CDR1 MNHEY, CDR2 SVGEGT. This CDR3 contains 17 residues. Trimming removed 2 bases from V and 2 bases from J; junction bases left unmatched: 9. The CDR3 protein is CASSYLERREATDTQYF. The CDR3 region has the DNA TGTGCCAGCAGTTACCTGGAACGGCGGGAGGCCACAGATACGCAGTATTTT.

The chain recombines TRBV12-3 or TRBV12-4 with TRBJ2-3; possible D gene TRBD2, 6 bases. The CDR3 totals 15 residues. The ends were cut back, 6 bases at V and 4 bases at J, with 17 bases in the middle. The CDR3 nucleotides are TGTGCCAGCAGGACCGGGACCGGGACTTCAGATACGCAGTATTTT. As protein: CASRTGTGTSDTQYF.

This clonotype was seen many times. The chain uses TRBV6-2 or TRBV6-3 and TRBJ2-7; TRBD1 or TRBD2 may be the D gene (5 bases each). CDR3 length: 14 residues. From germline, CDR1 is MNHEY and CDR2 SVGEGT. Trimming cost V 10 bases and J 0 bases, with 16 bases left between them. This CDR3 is CATSGRILSYEQYF. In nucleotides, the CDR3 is TGTGCCACCTCGGGACGGATCCTCTCCTACGAGCAGTACTTC.